This T cell receptor (beta chain) was obtained from a study of early T cells in non-severe SARS-CoV-2 infection. Study-level background: Unsorted whole blood bulk RNA was sequenced, with unpaired chains.

The germline gives CDR1 LNHDA, CDR2 SQIVND (reference sequence). With 6 bases removed from V and 0 bases from J, the gap between germline ends came to 6 bases. This CDR3 has 13 amino acids. TCRdb reprocessed the 5' RACE reads via MiXCR and lists one record per CDR3 protein. The sample shows about 81,000 distinct CDR3 sequences, 13% to 15% of them seen only once. This clonotype has only a few counts. Input material: whole blood. The V gene is TRBV19, the J gene TRBJ1-5; no firm D call. The source of this sequence is an adult who was a healthcare worker with PCR-confirmed SARS-CoV-2 infection or an uninfected control (not recorded which). The CDR3: CASSPVSNQPQHF. As DNA, the CDR3 is TGTGCCAGTAGCCCAGTTAGCAATCAGCCCCAGCATTTT.